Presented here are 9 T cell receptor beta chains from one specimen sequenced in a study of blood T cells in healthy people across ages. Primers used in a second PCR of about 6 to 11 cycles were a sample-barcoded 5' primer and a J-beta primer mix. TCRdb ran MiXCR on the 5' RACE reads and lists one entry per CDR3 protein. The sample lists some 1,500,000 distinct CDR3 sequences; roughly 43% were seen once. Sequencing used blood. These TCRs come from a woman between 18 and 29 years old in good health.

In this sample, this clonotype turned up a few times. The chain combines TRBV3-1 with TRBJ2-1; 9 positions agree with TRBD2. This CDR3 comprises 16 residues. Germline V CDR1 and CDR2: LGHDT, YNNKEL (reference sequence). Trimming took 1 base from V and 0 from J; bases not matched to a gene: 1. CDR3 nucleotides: TGTGCCAGCAGCCAAGCTAGCGGGGACTCCTACAATGAGCAGTTCTTC. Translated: CASSQASGDSYNEQFF.

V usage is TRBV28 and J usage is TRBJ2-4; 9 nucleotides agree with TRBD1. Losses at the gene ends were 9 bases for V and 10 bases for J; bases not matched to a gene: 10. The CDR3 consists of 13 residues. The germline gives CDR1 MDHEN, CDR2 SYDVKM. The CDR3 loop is CASHRGQGMIQYF. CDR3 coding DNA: TGTGCCAGTCACAGGGGACAGGGAATGATTCAGTACTTC.

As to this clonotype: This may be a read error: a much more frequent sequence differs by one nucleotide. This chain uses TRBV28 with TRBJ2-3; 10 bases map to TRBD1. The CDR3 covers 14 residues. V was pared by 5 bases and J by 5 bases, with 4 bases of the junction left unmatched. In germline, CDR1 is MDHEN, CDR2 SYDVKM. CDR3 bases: TGTGCCAGCAGTGCTGGGACAGGGGTAGATACGCAGTATTTT. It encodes CASSAGTGVDTQYF.

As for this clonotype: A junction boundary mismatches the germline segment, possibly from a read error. CDR3 sequence reads: CARSYSWQGDNYGYTF. The DNA of the CDR3 is TGTGCCCGCAGTTACTCCTGGCAGGGGGATAACTATGGCTACACCTTC. V usage is TRBV6-5 and J usage is TRBJ1-2, with TRBD1 matching 7 bases. This CDR3 is built from 16 residues. CDR1 and CDR2 (germline): MNHEY, SVGAGI.

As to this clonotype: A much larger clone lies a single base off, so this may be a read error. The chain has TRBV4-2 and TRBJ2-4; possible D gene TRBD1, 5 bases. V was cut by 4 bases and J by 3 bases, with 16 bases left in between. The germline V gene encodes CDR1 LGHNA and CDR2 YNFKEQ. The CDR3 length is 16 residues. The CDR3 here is CASSLTLEGVKNIQYF. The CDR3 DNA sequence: TGTGCCAGCAGCCTGACACTGGAAGGGGTCAAAAACATTCAGTACTTC.

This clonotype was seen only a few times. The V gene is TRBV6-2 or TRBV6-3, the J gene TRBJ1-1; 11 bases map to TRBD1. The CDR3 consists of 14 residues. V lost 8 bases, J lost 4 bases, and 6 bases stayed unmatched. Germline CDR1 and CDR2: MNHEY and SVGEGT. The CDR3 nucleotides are TGTGCCAGCGGGACAGGGGGAGGCGGCACTGAAGCTTTCTTT. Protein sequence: CASGTGGGGTEAFF.

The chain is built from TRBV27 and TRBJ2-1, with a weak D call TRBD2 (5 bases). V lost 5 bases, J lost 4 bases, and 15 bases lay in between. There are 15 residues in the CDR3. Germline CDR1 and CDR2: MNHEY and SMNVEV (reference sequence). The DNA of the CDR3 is TGTGCCAGCAGTAAAGGCCGGGATAGATACAATGAGCAGTTCTTC. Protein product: CASSKGRDRYNEQFF.

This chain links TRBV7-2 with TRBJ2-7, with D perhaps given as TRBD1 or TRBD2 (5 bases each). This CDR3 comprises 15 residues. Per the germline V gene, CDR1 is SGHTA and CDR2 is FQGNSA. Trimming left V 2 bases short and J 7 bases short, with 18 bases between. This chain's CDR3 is CASSLSRGPYNEQYF. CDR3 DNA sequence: TGTGCCAGCAGCTTATCCCGGGGACCTTACAATGAGCAGTACTTC. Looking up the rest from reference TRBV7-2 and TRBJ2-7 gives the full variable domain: GAGVSQSPSNKVTEKGKDVELRCDPISGHTALYWYRQSLGQGLEFLIYFQGNSAPDKSGLPSDRFSAERTGGSVSTLTIQRTQQEDSAVYLCASSLSRGPYNEQYFGPGTRLTVT.

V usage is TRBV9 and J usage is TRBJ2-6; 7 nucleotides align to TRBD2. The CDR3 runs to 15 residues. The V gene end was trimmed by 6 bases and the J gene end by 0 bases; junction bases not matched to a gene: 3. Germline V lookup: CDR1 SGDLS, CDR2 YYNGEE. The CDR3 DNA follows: TGTGCCAGCACGGGAGGAAGCTCTGGGGCCAACGTCCTGACTTTC. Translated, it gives CASTGGSSGANVLTF. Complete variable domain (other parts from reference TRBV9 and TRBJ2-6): DSGVTQTPKHLITATGQRVTLRCSPRSGDLSVYWYQQSLDQGLQFLIQYYNGEERAKGNILERFSAQQFPDLHSELNLSSLELGDSALYFCASTGGSSGANVLTFGAGSRLTVL.